The entry below describes one T cell receptor beta chain. Participant-reported clinical history was the basis for cohort assignment. This sample was included in a study of blood T cell repertoires in COVID-19. The wider study: The analysed material was cDNA or gDNA that came from T cells, B-cell-depleted T cells, or PBMCs.

In the original analysis: Nucleated cell number was recorded as an estimate derived from reference gene primer amplification. The table came from immunoSEQ multiplex PCR; TCRdb's copy has only in-frame clones and leaves some out. The V and J calls and clone size come from that table; D and trimming were worked out from the DNA. The profile covers about 280,000 clones, with 85% appearing a single time and under 3% taken by the ten largest. The CDR3 is 15 residues long. Germline CDR1 reads MNHEY; CDR2 reads SMNVEV (reference sequence). Trimming removed 6 bases at V and 2 bases at J, with 14 bases between.

The receptor's source is a woman in her forties or fifties who had recovered from COVID-19. Sequenced sample: PBMCs or T cells enriched from blood (not recorded which). The chain recombines TRBV27 with TRBJ1-5; unclear D gene. DNA of the CDR3: TGTGCCAGCAGCTTAAATCCTAGAGGCAATCAGCCCCAGCATTTT. This encodes CASSLNPRGNQPQHF.